Listed here is a single T cell receptor beta chain. Its antigen is not identified. The data are from a study of T-cell memory formation after mild COVID-19. Study information: The study found TCR clusters largely donor specific.

Germline V gene data show CDR1 as SGHTA and CDR2 as FQGNSA. The CDR3 length is 15 residues. V lost 1 base and J 6 bases, leaving 16 bases between the germline ends. TCRdb ran MiXCR on the 5' RACE reads and lists one entry per CDR3 protein. The data contain under 450,000 distinct CDR3 sequences, around an eighth of them singletons. Study findings and constraints: Clones which contracted sat mainly in CM and EM if CD4+, and in EMRA if CD8+. Clones contracting over day 15 to 85 were CD4/CD8 balanced, with later expanders leaning CD4+.

The TCR sequence derives from a man between 18 and 29 years old who had mild COVID-19 (a few samples of this study predate the infection). Cell type and time point are not known. This chain connects TRBV7-2 to TRBJ2-7; D is perhaps TRBD2 (6 bases). Sequenced input: PBMCs or a T cell subset sorted from them (not recorded which). This CDR3 is CASSLDAGWDFEQYV. The CDR3, as DNA: TGTGCCAGCAGCTTAGATGCGGGGTGGGATTTCGAGCAGTACGTC.